A selection of T cell receptor beta chains follows, all from one sample in a study of identical twins. TCRdb itself ran the 5' RACE reads through MiXCR, one entry per CDR3 protein. Of some 1,600,000 distinct CDR3 sequences in the sample, about 30% are singletons; the top ten hold about 0.27%. What was sequenced was cord blood. These TCRs come from a newborn girl in good health. The CDR3 runs from the conserved cysteine through the conserved F or W. A D gene is named only where the DNA matches it firmly. Rows may omit the clone size; those that give it use once, few, many or a size class.

len,d_gene,v_gene,j_gene,abundance,CDR3aa,CDR3nt
17,.,TRBV4-2,TRBJ2-3,.,CASSHMPTGWGPDTQYF,TGTGCCAGCAGCCACATGCCCACGGGGTGGGGTCCAGATACGCAGTATTTT
14,TRBD1,TRBV5-1,TRBJ2-7,few,CASSLEGQGDEQYF,TGCGCCAGCAGCTTGGAAGGACAGGGGGACGAGCAGTACTTC
15,TRBD2,TRBV6-6,TRBJ2-7,.,CASSWATSGSYEQYF,TGTGCCAGCAGTTGGGCTACTAGCGGGAGTTACGAGCAGTACTTC
16,.,TRBV6-6,TRBJ2-1,few,CASSFAGRASYNEQFF,TGTGCCAGCAGTTTCGCGGGTCGGGCCTCCTACAATGAGCAGTTCTTC
18,TRBD2,TRBV7-2,TRBJ2-1,once,CASSQGLAGVEVGNEQFF,TGTGCCAGCAGCCAGGGACTAGCGGGAGTTGAAGTGGGGAATGAGCAGTTCTTC
15,.,TRBV28,TRBJ2-3,many,CASSASSSETDTQYF,TGTGCCAGCTCGGCTAGCTCCTCGGAAACAGATACGCAGTATTTT
15,.,TRBV28,TRBJ1-5,once,CASLSGLPNNQPRHF,TGTGCCAGCCTGAGTGGACTTCCAAACAATCAGCCCCGGCATTTT
15,TRBD2,TRBV28,TRBJ2-7,.,CATHYSGGRSYEQYF,TGTGCCACACACTATTCGGGAGGGCGGTCCTACGAGCAGTACTTC
12,.,TRBV15,TRBJ2-4,few,CATSTQLNIQYF,TGTGCCACCAGCACACAGCTAAACATTCAGTACTTC
14,.,TRBV28,TRBJ2-7,.,CASSYGRAPYEQYF,TGTGCCAGCAGTTATGGGCGGGCTCCCTACGAGCAGTACTTC
12,.,TRBV20-1,TRBJ2-7,few,CSGSHTSYEQYF,TGCAGTGGTAGCCATACCTCCTACGAGCAGTACTTC
15,.,TRBV12-3/TRBV12-4,TRBJ1-3,.,CASSQSGVSGNTIYF,TGTGCCAGCAGTCAGAGTGGAGTCTCTGGAAACACCATATATTTT
11,.,TRBV20-1,TRBJ2-7,.,CSAALASEQYF,TGCAGTGCCGCGCTAGCAAGCGAGCAGTACTTC
17,TRBD2,TRBV10-3,TRBJ2-1,.,CATSLATSGGAYNEQFF,TGTGCCACCAGTCTCGCTACTAGCGGGGGGGCCTACAATGAGCAGTTCTTC
15,TRBD2,TRBV11-2,TRBJ2-7,few,CASSFPSGGFYEQYF,TGTGCCAGCAGCTTTCCTAGCGGGGGTTTTTACGAGCAGTACTTC
16,.,TRBV5-7,TRBJ2-7,once,CASSLYWGRRSYEQYF,TGTGCCAGCAGCCTCTATTGGGGACGCCGCTCCTACGAGCAGTACTTC
15,TRBD1,TRBV14,TRBJ1-1,.,CASSPVTGPVGEAFF,TGTGCCAGCAGCCCCGTGACAGGGCCGGTAGGTGAAGCTTTCTTT
17,.,TRBV7-8,TRBJ1-5,few,CASSLRPAGRSNQPQHF,TGTGCCAGCAGCTTAAGGCCGGCGGGGCGAAGCAATCAGCCCCAGCATTTT
14,.,TRBV20-1,TRBJ1-1,.,CSARESGTHTEAFF,TGCAGTGCTAGAGAGTCCGGGACTCACACTGAAGCTTTCTTT
14,TRBD1,TRBV6-6,TRBJ2-1,.,CVTRGGGTYNEQFF,TGTGTCACCCGAGGGGGCGGAACCTACAATGAGCAGTTCTTC